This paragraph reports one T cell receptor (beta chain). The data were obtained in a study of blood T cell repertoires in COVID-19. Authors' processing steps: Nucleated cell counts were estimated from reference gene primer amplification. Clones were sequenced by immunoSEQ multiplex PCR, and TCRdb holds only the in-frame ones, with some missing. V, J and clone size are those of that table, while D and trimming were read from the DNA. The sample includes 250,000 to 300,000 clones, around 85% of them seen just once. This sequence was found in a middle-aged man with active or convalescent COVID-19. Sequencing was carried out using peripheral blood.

The CDR3 DNA follows: TGTGCCAGCAGCGCAGGAAGGGGAATCCAAGAGACCCAGTACTTC. Protein sequence: CASSAGRGIQETQYF. This rearrangement joins TRBV7-3 to TRBJ2-5; D is possibly TRBD1 (5 bases). This CDR3 is built from 15 residues. V lost 5 bases and J lost 1, with 14 bases in between. Germline V gene sequence: CDR1 SGHTA, CDR2 FQGTGA. The full variable domain, with the rest looked up from reference TRBV7-3 and TRBJ2-5, is GAGVSQTPSNKVTEKGKYVELRCDPISGHTALYWYRQSLGQGPEFLIYFQGTGAADDSGLPNDRFFAVRPEGSVSTLKIQRTERGDSAVYLCASSAGRGIQETQYFGPGTRLLVL.